The rows below give T cell receptor beta chains drawn from one sample of a study of CD4 T cells in relation to SARS-CoV-2 and coronaviruses. The assay was immunoSEQ multiplex PCR, and TCRdb's table has in-frame clones only and misses some. The sample carries about 24,000 clones, over 75% recorded once. Their antigens are not known. Source material: CD4+ T cells from PBMCs, cultured in vitro. These receptors all stem from a human donor in good health. Both conserved end residues are part of each CDR3. The D gene is left open where the match is weak. Size is omitted from some rows. Given values are once, few, many or a class for expanded clones.

J: TRBJ2-7; V: TRBV18; size: -; D: TRBD1; CDR3: CASSPPGQGAYEQYF; DNA: TGTGCCAGCTCACCACCCGGACAGGGGGCCTACGAGCAGTACTTC
J: TRBJ2-4; V: TRBV14; size: -; D: -; CDR3: CASSQNDNPSNIQYF; DNA: TGTGCCAGCAGCCAAAATGACAACCCGAGCAACATTCAGTACTTC
J: TRBJ2-2; V: TRBV3-1/TRBV3-2; size: -; D: TRBD2; CDR3: CASSPRGAGASGELFF; DNA: TGTGCCAGCAGCCCTCGGGGCGCGGGAGCGAGCGGGGAGCTGTTTTTT
J: TRBJ2-5; V: TRBV24-1; size: -; D: TRBD1; CDR3: CATEGQQETQYF; DNA: TGTGCCACAGAGGGACAGCAAGAGACCCAGTACTTC
J: TRBJ2-7; V: TRBV7-6; size: -; D: -; CDR3: CASSHNALSGEQYF; DNA: TGTGCCAGCAGCCACAATGCTTTATCGGGCGAGCAGTACTTC
J: TRBJ2-2; V: TRBV7-9; size: -; D: TRBD1; CDR3: CASSLAGTGGHTGELFF; DNA: TGTGCCAGCAGCTTAGCCGGGACAGGGGGCCACACCGGGGAGCTGTTTTTT
J: TRBJ1-1; V: TRBV19; size: once; D: -; CDR3: CASMARGGTEAFF; DNA: TGTGCCAGTATGGCTCGGGGCGGCACTGAAGCTTTCTTT
J: TRBJ2-2; V: TRBV24-1; size: -; D: -; CDR3: CATSDVREDTGELFF; DNA: TGTGCCACCAGTGATGTCAGGGAGGATACCGGGGAGCTGTTTTTT
J: TRBJ2-1; V: TRBV27; size: -; D: TRBD2; CDR3: CASALAGARNEQFF; DNA: TGTGCCAGCGCCCTAGCGGGAGCACGGAATGAGCAGTTCTTC
J: TRBJ2-7; V: TRBV4-1; size: -; D: TRBD2; CDR3: CASSQEKRLPHGRSSYEQYF; DNA: TGCGCCAGCAGCCAAGAGAAACGACTCCCCCACGGGAGGAGCTCCTACGAGCAGTACTTC
J: TRBJ2-5; V: TRBV7-3; size: once; D: TRBD2; CDR3: CASSLDGRPQETQYF; DNA: TGTGCCAGCAGCTTAGACGGGAGGCCCCAAGAGACCCAGTACTTC
J: TRBJ1-1; V: TRBV24-1; size: -; D: -; CDR3: CATSDHLLTEAFF; DNA: TGTGCCACCAGTGATCACCTCCTCACTGAAGCTTTCTTT
J: TRBJ2-2; V: TRBV27; size: -; D: TRBD1; CDR3: CASSLSTGGTGELFF; DNA: TGTGCCAGCAGTTTATCTACAGGGGGCACCGGGGAGCTGTTTTTT
J: TRBJ2-3; V: TRBV30; size: once; D: TRBD1; CDR3: CAQGQGGTDTQYF; DNA: TGTGCCCAGGGACAGGGTGGGACAGATACGCAGTATTTT
J: TRBJ2-3; V: TRBV10-3; size: -; D: -; CDR3: CAISESQDRTDTQYF; DNA: TGTGCCATCAGTGAGTCGCAGGACCGCACAGATACGCAGTATTTT
J: TRBJ2-1; V: TRBV6-1; size: few; D: -; CDR3: CASSALTDSGNYNEQFF; DNA: TGTGCCAGCAGTGCCCTTACGGACAGCGGAAACTACAATGAGCAGTTCTTC
J: TRBJ2-4; V: TRBV27; size: -; D: -; CDR3: CASSLSNIQYF; DNA: TGTGCCAGCAGTCTATCTAACATTCAGTACTTC
J: TRBJ1-6; V: TRBV18; size: -; D: -; CDR3: CASSLGRGLGNSPLHF; DNA: TGTGCCAGCTCACTCGGCAGGGGACTCGGTAATTCACCCCTCCACTTT
J: TRBJ2-7; V: TRBV27; size: -; D: TRBD2; CDR3: CASSSSLSTGGLEQYF; DNA: TGTGCCAGCAGTTCTTCTCTATCGACGGGAGGGCTCGAGCAGTACTTC
J: TRBJ2-4; V: TRBV12-3/TRBV12-4; size: once; D: -; CDR3: CASSPQGDIQYF; DNA: TGTGCCAGCAGTCCACAGGGTGACATTCAGTACTTC
J: TRBJ2-7; V: TRBV6-2/TRBV6-3; size: -; D: TRBD2; CDR3: CASSSGLAGEGEQYF; DNA: TGTGCCAGCAGTTCCGGACTAGCGGGAGAAGGCGAGCAGTACTTC
J: TRBJ1-6; V: TRBV4-1; size: -; D: -; CDR3: CASSQDLGLQNSPLHF; DNA: TGCGCCAGCAGCCAAGATCTAGGGTTACAAAATTCACCCCTCCACTTT
J: TRBJ2-3; V: TRBV5-1; size: -; D: -; CDR3: CASSPGVLPTNHAQYF; DNA: TGCGCCAGCAGCCCTGGGGTCCTTCCAACTAATCATGCGCAGTATTTT
J: TRBJ2-3; V: TRBV6-4; size: once; D: -; CDR3: CASSPSVSSTDTQYF; DNA: TGTGCCAGCAGTCCTAGCGTTTCTAGCACAGATACGCAGTATTTT
J: TRBJ1-4; V: TRBV2; size: -; D: -; CDR3: CASSEAYVYNEKLFF; DNA: TGTGCCAGCAGTGAAGCGTACGTGTACAATGAAAAACTGTTTTTT
J: TRBJ1-5; V: TRBV4-1; size: few; D: -; CDR3: CASSQDPGAQPQHF; DNA: TGCGCCAGCAGCCAAGATCCGGGGGCGCAGCCCCAGCATTTT
J: TRBJ2-3; V: TRBV6-4; size: once; D: TRBD2; CDR3: CASSEGLAGATQYF; DNA: TGTGCCAGCAGTGAAGGGCTAGCGGGAGCTACGCAGTATTTT
J: TRBJ1-5; V: TRBV7-9; size: once; D: -; CDR3: CASSLIGVNQPQHF; DNA: TGTGCCAGCAGCTTAATCGGGGTTAACCAGCCCCAGCATTTT
J: TRBJ1-5; V: TRBV7-6; size: -; D: -; CDR3: CASSLSAGARGPQHF; DNA: TGTGCCAGCAGCTTATCAGCAGGGGCCAGGGGGCCCCAGCATTTT
J: TRBJ1-5; V: TRBV19; size: -; D: -; CDR3: CASKHPPSNQPQHF; DNA: TGTGCCAGTAAACACCCGCCTAGCAATCAGCCCCAGCATTTT
J: TRBJ2-1; V: TRBV30; size: large; D: TRBD2; CDR3: CAWSPMGLSSTYNEQFF; DNA: TGTGCCTGGAGTCCCATGGGACTATCTTCTACCTACAATGAGCAGTTCTTC
J: TRBJ2-7; V: TRBV3-1/TRBV3-2; size: -; D: -; CDR3: CASSQEVAGGQQYF; DNA: TGTGCCAGCAGCCAAGAGGTGGCGGGCGGTCAGCAGTACTTC
J: TRBJ2-2; V: TRBV4-1; size: -; D: -; CDR3: CASSQVSKNTGELFF; DNA: TGCGCCAGCAGCCAAGTTTCCAAGAACACCGGGGAGCTGTTTTTT
J: TRBJ2-3; V: TRBV2; size: -; D: TRBD2; CDR3: CATKRAGGTDTQYF; DNA: TGTGCCACCAAAAGGGCGGGAGGCACAGATACGCAGTATTTT
J: TRBJ2-7; V: TRBV3-1/TRBV3-2; size: once; D: -; CDR3: CASSQGTSYEQYF; DNA: TGTGCCAGCAGCCAAGGGACATCCTACGAGCAGTACTTC
J: TRBJ2-3; V: TRBV19; size: -; D: -; CDR3: CASKGTTDTQYF; DNA: TGTGCCAGTAAAGGTACCACAGATACGCAGTATTTT
J: TRBJ2-7; V: TRBV5-1; size: few; D: -; CDR3: CASSPTLGTGTYEQYF; DNA: TGCGCCAGCAGCCCTACTCTCGGGACGGGGACCTACGAGCAGTACTTC
J: TRBJ1-4; V: TRBV5-1; size: -; D: -; CDR3: CASSFDGGIQPLFF; DNA: TGCGCCAGCAGCTTCGACGGGGGTATACAACCTCTGTTTTTT
J: TRBJ2-5; V: TRBV19; size: -; D: TRBD1; CDR3: CASSGGQAGGETQYF; DNA: TGTGCCAGTAGCGGGGGACAGGCAGGGGGAGAGACCCAGTACTTC
J: TRBJ1-3; V: TRBV2; size: -; D: TRBD1; CDR3: CASSATGDNTIYF; DNA: TGTGCCAGCAGTGCTACAGGGGATAACACCATATATTTT
J: TRBJ2-7; V: TRBV5-1; size: -; D: TRBD1; CDR3: CASSAGQGYEQYF; DNA: TGCGCCAGCAGCGCCGGACAGGGATACGAGCAGTACTTC
J: TRBJ2-1; V: TRBV6-5; size: -; D: TRBD2; CDR3: CASLPPSGSYNEQFF; DNA: TGTGCCAGCCTCCCTCCTAGCGGCTCCTACAATGAGCAGTTCTTC
J: TRBJ2-1; V: TRBV19; size: -; D: TRBD2; CDR3: CASEREAHSLYNEQFF; DNA: TGTGCCAGCGAGCGGGAGGCCCACTCATTATACAATGAGCAGTTCTTC
J: TRBJ2-5; V: TRBV19; size: -; D: TRBD2; CDR3: CASSIDLAGGVETQYF; DNA: TGTGCCAGTAGTATAGATCTAGCGGGAGGAGTGGAGACCCAGTACTTC
J: TRBJ2-1; V: TRBV19; size: -; D: -; CDR3: CASRTGTTDTYNEQFF; DNA: TGTGCCAGTAGGACCGGGACAACTGATACCTACAATGAGCAGTTCTTC
J: TRBJ1-4; V: TRBV30; size: -; D: -; CDR3: CAWSDTQVYGEKLFF; DNA: TGTGCCTGGAGTGATACACAGGTCTATGGTGAAAAACTGTTTTTT
J: TRBJ2-7; V: TRBV28; size: few; D: -; CDR3: CASSFGVYEQYF; DNA: TGTGCCAGCAGTTTTGGGGTCTACGAGCAGTACTTC
J: TRBJ1-1; V: TRBV14; size: -; D: -; CDR3: CASSQARGANAEAFF; DNA: TGTGCCAGCAGCCAAGCAAGGGGGGCGAACGCTGAAGCTTTCTTT
J: TRBJ1-5; V: TRBV12-5; size: few; D: -; CDR3: CASGFISGGGQPQHF; DNA: TGTGCTAGTGGTTTCATCTCGGGGGGAGGTCAGCCCCAGCATTTT
J: TRBJ2-1; V: TRBV28; size: -; D: -; CDR3: CASSWEPSAGTYNEQFF; DNA: TGTGCCAGCAGTTGGGAGCCTTCGGCGGGCACCTACAATGAGCAGTTCTTC
J: TRBJ2-1; V: TRBV3-1/TRBV3-2; size: few; D: -; CDR3: CASSQAGNEQFF; DNA: TGTGCCAGCAGCCAAGCAGGGAATGAGCAGTTCTTC
J: TRBJ1-1; V: TRBV6-1; size: -; D: -; CDR3: CASSEITSNTEAFF; DNA: TGTGCCAGCAGTGAAATAACCAGCAACACTGAAGCTTTCTTT
J: TRBJ2-5; V: TRBV24-1; size: -; D: TRBD2; CDR3: CATSDWTPGGETQYF; DNA: TGTGCCACCAGTGATTGGACACCGGGGGGAGAGACCCAGTACTTC
J: TRBJ1-5; V: TRBV19; size: -; D: TRBD1; CDR3: CASISGTVSNQPQHF; DNA: TGTGCCAGTATTTCCGGGACAGTTAGCAATCAGCCCCAGCATTTT
J: TRBJ2-7; V: TRBV11-2; size: -; D: -; CDR3: CASSLDLPLEQYF; DNA: TGTGCCAGCAGCTTAGATCTCCCTCTTGAGCAGTACTTC
J: TRBJ1-5; V: TRBV10-1; size: few; D: -; CDR3: CARQLRDGRDQPQHF; DNA: TGCGCCAGACAGCTCCGGGACGGAAGAGATCAGCCCCAGCATTTT
J: TRBJ2-1; V: TRBV30; size: -; D: TRBD2; CDR3: CAWSVSAGLAGYNEQFF; DNA: TGTGCCTGGAGTGTATCGGCGGGACTAGCGGGATACAATGAGCAGTTCTTC